This T cell receptor (beta chain) stems from a study of shared T cell receptors in the human thymus. This clone was found a few times. The trim removed 0 bases at V and 0 bases at J, leaving 9 bases unmatched. Germline loops: CDR1 LGHNA, CDR2 YNFKEQ. The CDR3 is 18 residues long. Profiling relied on immunoSEQ multiplex PCR, and the TCRdb table lists in-frame clones only, not all of them. This sample has approximately 580,000 clones, with more than 75% found just once. In addition, the sample was reused for a study of human thymus T cells. This second report adds: Corrective surgery for congenital heart defects was being performed on the healthy Finnish infants who served as donors. Among thymic and blood repertoires, usage of V and J genes appeared biased. Thymic repertoires from unrelated individuals overlapped highly, related research reported.

This chain joins TRBV4-2 and TRBJ1-1, with 8 bases aligning to TRBD1. This TCR was sampled from a boy under two years old with a congenital heart defect. Sequenced: thymocytes. DNA for the CDR3: TGTGCCAGCAGCCAAGATTTGCAGGGGGCTAGAATGAACACTGAAGCTTTCTTT. It specifies CASSQDLQGARMNTEAFF.